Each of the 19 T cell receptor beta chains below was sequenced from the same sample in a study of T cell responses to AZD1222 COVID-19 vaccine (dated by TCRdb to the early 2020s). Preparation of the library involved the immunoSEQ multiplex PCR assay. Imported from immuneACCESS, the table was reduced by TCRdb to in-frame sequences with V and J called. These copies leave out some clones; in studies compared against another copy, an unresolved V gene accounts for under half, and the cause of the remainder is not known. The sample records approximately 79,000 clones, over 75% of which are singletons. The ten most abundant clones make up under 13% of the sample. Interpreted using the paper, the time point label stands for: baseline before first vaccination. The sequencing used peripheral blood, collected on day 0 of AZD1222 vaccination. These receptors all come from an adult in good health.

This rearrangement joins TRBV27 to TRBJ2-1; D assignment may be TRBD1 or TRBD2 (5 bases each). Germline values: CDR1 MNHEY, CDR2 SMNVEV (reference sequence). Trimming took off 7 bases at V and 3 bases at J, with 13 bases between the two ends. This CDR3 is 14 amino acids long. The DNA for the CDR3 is TGTGCCAGCATGGTCGGGGCGTTCTACAATGAGCAGTTCTTC. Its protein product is CASMVGAFYNEQFF.

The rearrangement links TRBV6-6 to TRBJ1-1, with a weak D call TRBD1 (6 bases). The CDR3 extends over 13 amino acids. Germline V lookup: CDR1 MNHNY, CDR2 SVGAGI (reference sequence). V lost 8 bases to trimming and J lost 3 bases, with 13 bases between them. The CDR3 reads CASDEQGHTEAFF. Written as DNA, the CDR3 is TGTGCCAGCGACGAACAGGGACACACTGAAGCTTTCTTT.

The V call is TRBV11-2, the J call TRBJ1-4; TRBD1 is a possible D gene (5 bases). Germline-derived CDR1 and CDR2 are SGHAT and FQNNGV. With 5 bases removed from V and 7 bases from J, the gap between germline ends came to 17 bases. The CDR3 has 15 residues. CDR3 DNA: TGTGCCAGCAGCAGCTCGGGGCAGGAGGGTGAAAAACTGTTTTTT. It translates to CASSSSGQEGEKLFF.

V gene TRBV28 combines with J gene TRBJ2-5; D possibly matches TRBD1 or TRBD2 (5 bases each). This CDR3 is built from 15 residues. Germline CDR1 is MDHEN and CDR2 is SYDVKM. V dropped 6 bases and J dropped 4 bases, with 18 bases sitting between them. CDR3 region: CASSLLRGRGETQYF. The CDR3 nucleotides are TGTGCCAGCAGCCTCCTCCGGGGCCGGGGAGAGACCCAGTACTTC.

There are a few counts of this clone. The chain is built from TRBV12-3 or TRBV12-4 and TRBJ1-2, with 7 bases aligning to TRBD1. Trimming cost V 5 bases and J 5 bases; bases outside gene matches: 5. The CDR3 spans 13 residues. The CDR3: CASSPGQSYGYTF. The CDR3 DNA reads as TGTGCCAGCAGTCCGGGACAGAGTTATGGCTACACCTTC.

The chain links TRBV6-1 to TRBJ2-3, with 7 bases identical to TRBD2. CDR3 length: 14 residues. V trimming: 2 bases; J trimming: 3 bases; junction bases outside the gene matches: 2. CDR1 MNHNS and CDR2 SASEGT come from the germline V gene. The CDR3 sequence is CASSENGGTDTQYF. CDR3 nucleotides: TGTGCCAGCAGTGAAAACGGGGGGACAGATACGCAGTATTTT.

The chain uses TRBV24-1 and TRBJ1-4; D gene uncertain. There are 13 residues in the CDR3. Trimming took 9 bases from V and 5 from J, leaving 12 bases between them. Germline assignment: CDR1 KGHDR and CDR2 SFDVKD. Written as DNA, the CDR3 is TGTGCCACCTCTCTCCGAGGAAATGAAAAACTGTTTTTT. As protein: CATSLRGNEKLFF.

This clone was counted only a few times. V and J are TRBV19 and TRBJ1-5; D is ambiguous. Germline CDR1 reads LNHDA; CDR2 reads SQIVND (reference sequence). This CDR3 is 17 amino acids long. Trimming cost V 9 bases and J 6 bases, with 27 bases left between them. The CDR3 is CASKPQDWEGVPQPQHF. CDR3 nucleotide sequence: TGTGCCAGCAAACCTCAGGATTGGGAGGGAGTCCCTCAGCCCCAGCATTTT.

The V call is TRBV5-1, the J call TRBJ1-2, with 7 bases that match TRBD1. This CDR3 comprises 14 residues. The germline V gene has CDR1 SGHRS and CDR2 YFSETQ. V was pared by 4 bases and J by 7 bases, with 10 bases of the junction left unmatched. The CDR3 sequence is CASSPMTGIVGYTF. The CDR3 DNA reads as TGCGCCAGCAGCCCTATGACAGGGATCGTTGGCTACACCTTC.

The CDR3 region is CASSLYSGGSSYEQYF. CDR3 nucleotides: TGTGCCAGCAGTTTATATTCAGGGGGCTCGTCCTACGAGCAGTACTTC. This rearrangement joins TRBV27 to TRBJ2-7; 8 nucleotides align to TRBD1. The CDR3 totals 16 residues. Looked up from germline, CDR1 is MNHEY and CDR2 is SMNVEV (reference sequence). J was trimmed by 1 base and V by 1 base; bases with no gene match: 6.

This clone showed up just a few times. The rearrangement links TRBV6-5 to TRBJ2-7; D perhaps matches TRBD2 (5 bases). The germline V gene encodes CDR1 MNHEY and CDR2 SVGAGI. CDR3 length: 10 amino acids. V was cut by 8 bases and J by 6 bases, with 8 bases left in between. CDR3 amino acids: CASGELEQYF. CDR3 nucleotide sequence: TGTGCCAGCGGGGAGCTCGAGCAGTACTTC.

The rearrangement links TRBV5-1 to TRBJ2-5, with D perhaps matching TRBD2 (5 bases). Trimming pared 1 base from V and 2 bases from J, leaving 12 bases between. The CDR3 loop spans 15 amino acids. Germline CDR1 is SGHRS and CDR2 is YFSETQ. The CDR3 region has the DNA TGCGCCAGCAGCTTGTATCCGTCGGGGCAAGAGACCCAGTACTTC. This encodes CASSLYPSGQETQYF. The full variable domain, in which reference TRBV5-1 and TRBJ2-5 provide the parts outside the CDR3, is KAGVTQTPRYLIKTRGQQVTLSCSPISGHRSVSWYQQTPGQGLQFLFEYFSETQRNKGNFPGRFSGRQFSNSRSEMNVSTLELGDSALYLCASSLYPSGQETQYFGPGTRLLVL.

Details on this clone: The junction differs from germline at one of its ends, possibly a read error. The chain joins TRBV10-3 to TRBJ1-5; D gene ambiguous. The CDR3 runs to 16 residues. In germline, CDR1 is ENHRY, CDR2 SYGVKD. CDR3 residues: CAISESSRRNNPPQHF. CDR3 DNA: TGTGCCATCAGTGAGTCGTCTCGCAGGAACAATCCGCCCCAGCATTTT.

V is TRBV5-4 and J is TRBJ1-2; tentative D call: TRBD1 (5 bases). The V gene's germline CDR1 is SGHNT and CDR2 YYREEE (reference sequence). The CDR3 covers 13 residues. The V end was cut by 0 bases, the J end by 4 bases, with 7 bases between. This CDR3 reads CASSLAGSYGYTF. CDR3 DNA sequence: TGTGCCAGCAGCTTGGCAGGGAGCTATGGCTACACCTTC.

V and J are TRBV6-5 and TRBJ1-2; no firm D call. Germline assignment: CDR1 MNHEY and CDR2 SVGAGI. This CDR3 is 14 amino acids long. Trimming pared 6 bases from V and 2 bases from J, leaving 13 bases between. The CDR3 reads CASSNSPGNYGYTF. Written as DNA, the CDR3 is TGTGCCAGCAGCAACTCCCCAGGAAACTATGGCTACACCTTC.

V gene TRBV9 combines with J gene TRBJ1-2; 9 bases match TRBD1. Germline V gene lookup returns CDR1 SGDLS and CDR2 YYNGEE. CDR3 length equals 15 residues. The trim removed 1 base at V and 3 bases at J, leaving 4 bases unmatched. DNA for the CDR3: TGTGCCAGCAGCGTAACAGGGGGCGCCGACTATGGCTACACCTTC. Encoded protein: CASSVTGGADYGYTF. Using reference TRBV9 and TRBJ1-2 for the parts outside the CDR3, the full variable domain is DSGVTQTPKHLITATGQRVTLRCSPRSGDLSVYWYQQSLDQGLQFLIQYYNGEERAKGNILERFSAQQFPDLHSELNLSSLELGDSALYFCASSVTGGADYGYTFGSGTRLTVV.

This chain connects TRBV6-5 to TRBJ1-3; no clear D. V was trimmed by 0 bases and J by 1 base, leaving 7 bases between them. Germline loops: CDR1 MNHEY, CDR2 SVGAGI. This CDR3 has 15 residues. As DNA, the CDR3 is TGTGCCAGCAGTTACTCGACCGGTTCTGGAAACACCATATATTTT. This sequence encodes CASSYSTGSGNTIYF.

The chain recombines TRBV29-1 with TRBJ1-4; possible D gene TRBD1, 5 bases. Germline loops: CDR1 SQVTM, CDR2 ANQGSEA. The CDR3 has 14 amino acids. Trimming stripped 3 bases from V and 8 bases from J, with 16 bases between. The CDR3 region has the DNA TGCAGCGTTGATATTGGGCAGGGTGGGGAAAAACTGTTTTTT. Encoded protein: CSVDIGQGGEKLFF.

The chain's CDR3 is CASSRPSPSSYNEQFF. The CDR3 region has the DNA TGTGCCAGCAGCCGCCCTAGCCCAAGCTCCTACAATGAGCAGTTCTTC. This sequence joins TRBV7-8 and TRBJ2-1; tentative D call: TRBD2 (5 bases). CDR3 length equals 16 residues. CDR1 and CDR2 from the germline V gene are SGHVS and FQNEAQ. V was cut by 5 bases and J by 0 bases, with 14 bases left in between.